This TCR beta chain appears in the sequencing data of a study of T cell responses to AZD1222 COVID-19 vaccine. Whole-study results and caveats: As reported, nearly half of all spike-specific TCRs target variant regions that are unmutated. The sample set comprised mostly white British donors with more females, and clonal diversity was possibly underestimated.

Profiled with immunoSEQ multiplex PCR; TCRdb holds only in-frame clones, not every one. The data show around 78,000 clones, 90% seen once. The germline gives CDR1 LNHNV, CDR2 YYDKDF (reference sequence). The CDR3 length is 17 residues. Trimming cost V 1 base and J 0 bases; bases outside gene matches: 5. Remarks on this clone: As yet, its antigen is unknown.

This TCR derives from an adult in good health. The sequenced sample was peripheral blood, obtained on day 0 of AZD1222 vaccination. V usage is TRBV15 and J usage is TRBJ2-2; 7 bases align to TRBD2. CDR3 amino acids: CATSRGWGGSNTGELFF. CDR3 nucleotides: TGTGCCACCAGCAGAGGCTGGGGGGGGTCGAACACCGGGGAGCTGTTTTTT.